The 26 T cell receptor beta chains below all came from one sample that was sequenced in a study of T cell repertoires in cytomegalovirus infection. TCRdb recomputed calls from the reads with MiXCR, one row per CDR3 protein. The repertoire consists of around 180,000 distinct CDR3 sequences, with roughly 19% occurring once and the leading ten covering less than 3.5%. Sequencing was done on a sample of PBMCs. These receptors all stem from a human donor in good health (CMV status not recorded). Some clones in this sample may be carry-over from other donors' samples.

This chain connects TRBV15 to TRBJ1-4; D possibly corresponds to TRBD1 (5 bases). The V gene lost 0 bases and the J gene lost 7 bases, with 12 bases spanning the gap. Germline V gene lookup returns CDR1 LNHNV and CDR2 YYDKDF (reference sequence). The length of the CDR3 is 15 residues. CDR3 residues: CATSRDRGAGEKLFF. In DNA form, the CDR3 reads TGTGCCACCAGCAGAGATAGGGGAGCGGGTGAAAAACTGTTTTTT.

This clonotype was detected a few times. The genes are TRBV20-1 and TRBJ2-3; D remains unclear. CDR3 length equals 11 residues. Trimming cost V 3 bases and J 5 bases, with 6 bases left between them. Germline V gives CDR1 DFQATT, CDR2 SNEGSKA (reference sequence). In DNA, the CDR3 is TGCAGTGCTAGTTACGGAGATACGCAGTATTTT. It codes for CSASYGDTQYF.

Comment on this clonotype: Compared with germline, one end of the junction differs, possibly owing to a read error. The chain employs TRBV5-6 and TRBJ2-6; D perhaps matches TRBD1 (5 bases). The CDR3 sequence is 16 residues long. The germline V gene encodes CDR1 SGHDT and CDR2 YYEEEE. CDR3 region: CASSLGTTSGAYVLTF. CDR3 DNA: TGTGCCAGCAGCTTGGGGACGACCTCTGGGGCCTACGTCCTGACTTTC. The variable domain in full, completed from reference TRBV5-6 and TRBJ2-6, reads DAGVTQSPTHLIKTRGQQVTLRCSPKSGHDTVSWYQQALGQGPQFIFQYYEEEERQRGNFPDRFSGHQFPNYSSELNVNALLLGDSALYLCASSLGTTSGAYVLTFGAGSRLTVL.

This clonotype was observed a few times. The V and J genes are TRBV7-2 and TRBJ1-2; possibly TRBD1 for D (5 bases). With 5 bases removed from V and 2 bases from J, the gap between germline ends came to 15 bases. The CDR3 sequence is 15 residues long. The germline V gene encodes CDR1 SGHTA and CDR2 FQGNSA. The CDR3 bases are TGTGCCAGCAGCCCTGGGGGAGGCCAAAACTATGGCTACACCTTC. Translated: CASSPGGGQNYGYTF.

This clonotype showed up just a few times. The J gene is TRBJ1-5, the V gene TRBV20-1; D remains ambiguous. The CDR3 is 13 amino acids. With 3 bases removed from V and 2 bases from J, the gap between germline ends came to 8 bases. CDR1 is DFQATT and CDR2 is SNEGSKA in the germline V gene (reference sequence). CDR3 in amino acids: CSASRAGNQPQHF. In nucleotides, the CDR3 is TGCAGTGCTAGCCGGGCGGGCAATCAGCCCCAGCATTTT.

The rearrangement links TRBV19 to TRBJ2-2; D possibly corresponds to TRBD2 (5 bases). Germline V gene data show CDR1 as LNHDA and CDR2 as SQIVND (reference sequence). This CDR3 spans 14 amino acids. V gave up 8 bases and J gave up 7 bases, with 17 bases separating them. In DNA form, the CDR3 reads TGTGCCAGTTACCTATCGGGGTTTGGCGGGGAGCTGTTTTTT. The encoded protein is CASYLSGFGGELFF.

The chain employs TRBV5-5 and TRBJ1-1; D gene uncertain. The ends were cut back, 0 bases at V and 1 base at J, with 13 bases in the middle. There are 16 residues in the CDR3. Germline-derived CDR1 and CDR2 are SGHKS and YYEKEE (reference sequence). CDR3 region: CASSLEGGRWNTEAFF. The CDR3, as DNA: TGTGCCAGCAGCTTGGAGGGAGGGCGCTGGAACACTGAAGCTTTCTTT.

The V call is TRBV29-1, the J call TRBJ2-7; D remains ambiguous. V lost 6 bases, J lost 2 bases, and 11 bases lay in between. The CDR3 runs 12 residues. The germline V gene has CDR1 SQVTM and CDR2 ANQGSEA. The CDR3 protein is CSVRVPPYEQYF. In nucleotides, the CDR3 is TGCAGCGTCCGGGTCCCCCCCTACGAGCAGTACTTC.

This clonotype was counted ten times or more. CDR3 protein: CASSLRRVGWNTGELFF. CDR3 in DNA: TGTGCCAGCAGTTTACGTCGTGTGGGCTGGAACACCGGGGAGCTGTTTTTT. The chain links TRBV28 to TRBJ2-2; D gene unclear. The germline V gene has CDR1 MDHEN and CDR2 SYDVKM. V was clipped by 2 bases and J by 1 base, with 14 bases between them. The CDR3 contains 17 residues.

The V call is TRBV10-3, the J call TRBJ1-2, with TRBD1 identical over 7 bases. Trimming removed 7 bases from V and 3 bases from J; junction bases left unmatched: 8. The CDR3 contains 14 residues. Germline values: CDR1 ENHRY, CDR2 SYGVKD. CDR3 DNA sequence: TGTGCCATCAATCAACGACAGGGCGACTATGGCTACACCTTC. It codes for CAINQRQGDYGYTF.

This clonotype was seen repeatedly, ten times or more. The rearrangement uses TRBV7-8 and TRBJ2-1; TRBD2 matches at 14 bases. The germline V gene has CDR1 SGHVS and CDR2 FQNEAQ. V shed 5 bases, J shed 10 bases, and the junction held 13 bases outside the gene matches. This CDR3 has 17 amino acids. The CDR3 spells CASSLGTSGRLGGEQFF. CDR3 DNA: TGTGCCAGCAGCCTCGGGACTAGCGGGAGACTAGGTGGGGAGCAGTTCTTC.

This clonotype has only a few counts. CDR3 protein: CASSQDEGNTEAFF. CDR3 sequence (DNA): TGCGCCAGCAGCCAAGATGAGGGGAACACTGAAGCTTTCTTT. The V and J genes are TRBV4-3 and TRBJ1-1; D is unresolved. The CDR3 is 14 amino acids. With 0 bases removed from V and 1 base from J, the gap between germline ends came to 6 bases. Germline V gene data show CDR1 as LGHNA and CDR2 as YSLEER.

This clonotype was recorded many times. CDR3 residues: CASSYSEGRETQYF. The CDR3 DNA is TGTGCCAGCAGTTACTCCGAGGGCCGGGAGACCCAGTACTTC. The rearrangement links TRBV6-6 to TRBJ2-5; D possibly corresponds to TRBD2 (5 bases). This CDR3 region has 14 residues. The germline V gene has CDR1 MNHNY and CDR2 SVGAGI (reference sequence). V was pared by 0 bases and J by 5 bases, with 10 bases between.

This clonotype has more than one count but fewer than ten. The V call is TRBV25-1, the J call TRBJ2-3; 13 nucleotides line up with TRBD2. Germline assignment: CDR1 MGHDK and CDR2 SYGVNS. Trimming took 4 bases from V and 0 from J; bases not matched to a gene: 10. The CDR3 extends over 19 amino acids. CDR3 DNA sequence: TGTGCCAGCAGTGCAACCGGGACTAGCGGGACCTCTAGCACAGATACGCAGTATTTT. This translates into CASSATGTSGTSSTDTQYF. The full variable domain, rest sourced from reference TRBV25-1 and TRBJ2-3, is EADIYQTPRYLVIGTGKKITLECSQTMGHDKMYWYQQDPGMELHLIHYSYGVNSTEKGDLSSESTVSRIRTEHFPLTLESARPSHTSQYLCASSATGTSGTSSTDTQYFGPGTRLTVL.

This clonotype came up many times. The genes are TRBV7-8 and TRBJ1-5; D uncertain. Germline V gene data show CDR1 as SGHVS and CDR2 as FQNEAQ. V lost 1 base and J 0 bases, leaving 10 bases between the germline ends. This CDR3 spans 16 amino acids. The DNA of the CDR3 is TGTGCCAGCAGCTTAGGGGCCCTCGGTAGCAATCAGCCCCAGCATTTT. This translates into CASSLGALGSNQPQHF.

This clonotype was recorded many times. The chain recombines TRBV7-3 with TRBJ1-1, with 8 positions matching TRBD1. V gave up 5 bases and J gave up 3 bases; unmatched junction bases: 5. Looked up from germline, CDR1 is SGHTA and CDR2 is FQGTGA. The CDR3 contains 14 residues. Here the CDR3 reads CASSATGADTEAFF. The CDR3 DNA reads TGTGCCAGCAGCGCGACAGGGGCGGACACTGAAGCTTTCTTT.

The rearrangement joins TRBV11-3 to TRBJ2-5; D is perhaps TRBD1 or TRBD2 (5 bases each). The V end lost 3 bases, the J end lost 8 bases, and 19 bases lay between the germline ends. Germline values: CDR1 SGHNT, CDR2 YENEEA. The CDR3 spans 15 residues. This CDR3 reads CASSLREIDSPTQYF. In DNA, the CDR3 is TGTGCCAGCAGCTTGAGGGAGATTGACAGTCCCACCCAGTACTTC.

Notes on this clonotype: This may come from a read error, since a much larger clone is one base off. The CDR3 sequence: CSAHRDRGTDTQYF. Here the CDR3 DNA reads TGCAGTGCTCACCGGGACAGGGGCACAGATACGCAGTATTTT. This chain joins TRBV20-1 and TRBJ2-3; 9 positions match TRBD1. Losses at the gene ends were 5 bases for V and 1 base for J; bases not matched to a gene: 4. The germline V gene has CDR1 DFQATT and CDR2 SNEGSKA (reference sequence). The CDR3 totals 14 residues.

The chain links TRBV12-3 or TRBV12-4 to TRBJ2-7, with a weak D call TRBD2 (5 bases). The CDR3 is made up of 12 amino acids. Trimming shortened V by 7 bases and J by 2 bases, and 9 bases separated the two germline ends. The DNA of the CDR3 is TGTGCCAGCACCCCCGGGACCTACGAGCAGTACTTC. Its translation is CASTPGTYEQYF.

CDR3 DNA: TGTGCCAGTAGTTCCGGACAGGGATGGGGCCAAGAGACCCAGTACTTC. This translates into CASSSGQGWGQETQYF. The chain links TRBV19 to TRBJ2-5; 8 bases are shared with TRBD1. Germline V gene lookup returns CDR1 LNHDA and CDR2 SQIVND (reference sequence). The CDR3 is 16 residues long. With 5 bases clipped from V and 1 base from J, the junction kept 9 bases outside the gene matches.

The chain joins TRBV7-8 to TRBJ2-5; 11 bases match TRBD2. V was clipped by 1 base and J by 5 bases; unmatched bases: 6. Germline V gene lookup returns CDR1 SGHVS and CDR2 FQNEAQ. The CDR3 consists of 16 residues. The CDR3 nucleotides read TGTGCCAGCAGCTTAGTGAGACTAGCGGGAACCGAGACCCAGTACTTC. Translated, it gives CASSLVRLAGTETQYF.

This chain joins TRBV28 and TRBJ1-1; tentative D call: TRBD1 (5 bases). This CDR3 has 12 amino acids. The germline V gene has CDR1 MDHEN and CDR2 SYDVKM. V was trimmed by 6 bases and J by 7 bases, leaving 12 bases between them. The CDR3 DNA reads TGTGCCAGCAGCCGGGCCGGACATGAAGCTTTCTTT. Its translation is CASSRAGHEAFF. Filled out from reference TRBV28 and TRBJ1-1, the complete variable domain reads DVKVTQSSRYLVKRTGEKVFLECVQDMDHENMFWYRQDPGLGLRLIYFSYDVKMKEKGDIPEGYSVSREKKERFSLILESASTNQTSMYLCASSRAGHEAFFGQGTRLTVV.

This clonotype was counted many times. This chain joins TRBV24-1 and TRBJ1-4, with D unclear. CDR1 is KGHDR, CDR2 SFDVKD, per germline. This CDR3 region has 16 residues. Trimming removed 4 bases from V and 8 bases from J, with 19 bases in between. CDR3 sequence (DNA): TGTGCCACCAGTGACTTTGCCGGAGGAGACGTAGAAAAACTGTTTTTT. Protein product: CATSDFAGGDVEKLFF.

This clonotype was observed a handful of times. The chain links TRBV4-1 to TRBJ2-1, with TRBD2 matching over 9 bases. The V gene's germline CDR1 is MGHRA and CDR2 YSYEKL. Trimming at V came to 1 base and at J to 2 bases, leaving 3 bases not matched to a gene. There are 16 residues in the CDR3. CDR3 nucleotides: TGCGCCAGCAGCCAAGGGACTAGCGCAACCTACAATGAGCAGTTCTTC. This encodes CASSQGTSATYNEQFF.

A few counts support this clonotype. J is TRBJ1-2 and V is TRBV7-4, with 7 bases that match TRBD1. The V and J ends lost 3 bases and 8 bases, in that order; junction bases with no gene match: 15. This CDR3 contains 16 residues. CDR1 and CDR2 (germline): SGHVT, SQSDAQ. DNA for the CDR3: TGTGCCAGCAGCTTTCAGGGGGAGGCATGGGCCCGCGGCTACACCTTC. Translation gives CASSFQGEAWARGYTF.

This clonotype was counted only a few times. The chain carries TRBV7-2 and TRBJ1-5; no reliable D call. Germline loops: CDR1 SGHTA, CDR2 FQGNSA. This CDR3 is 17 amino acids long. V was trimmed by 2 bases and J by 0 bases, leaving 14 bases between them. The CDR3 loop is CASSLLGGQISNQPQHF. In nucleotides, the CDR3 is TGTGCCAGCAGCTTATTGGGTGGGCAGATTAGCAATCAGCCCCAGCATTTT.